The sequence of this TCR beta chain was determined in a study of OX40 agonist ivuxolimab in advanced cancers. Study details: Ivuxolimab is an agonistic anti-OX40 (CD134) antibody, and patients were treated with it. Patients were roughly 87% male with ages about 23 to 80, mean approximately 62.

The assay was immunoSEQ multiplex PCR, and TCRdb's table has in-frame clones only and misses some. The data show roughly 30,000 clones, just under 90% seen once. V gave up 5 bases and J gave up 8 bases, with 16 bases separating them. Germline loops: CDR1 SEHNR, CDR2 FQNEAQ (reference sequence). The CDR3 consists of 14 residues. Findings and caveats of the study: Antigen specificity was not determined for the expanded peripheral T cells.

Note on this clone: Its antigen is currently unknown.

The input for sequencing was CD4+ or CD8+ T cells sorted from blood, taken in a trial of the OX40 agonist ivuxolimab. J is TRBJ2-1 and V is TRBV7-9; a possible D gene is TRBD1 (6 bases). The source is an adult with an advanced solid tumor such as melanoma, head and neck, liver or kidney cancer. In DNA, the CDR3 is TGTGCCAGCAGCCCCACTCCGACAGGCGATGAGCAGTTCTTC. It codes for CASSPTPTGDEQFF.